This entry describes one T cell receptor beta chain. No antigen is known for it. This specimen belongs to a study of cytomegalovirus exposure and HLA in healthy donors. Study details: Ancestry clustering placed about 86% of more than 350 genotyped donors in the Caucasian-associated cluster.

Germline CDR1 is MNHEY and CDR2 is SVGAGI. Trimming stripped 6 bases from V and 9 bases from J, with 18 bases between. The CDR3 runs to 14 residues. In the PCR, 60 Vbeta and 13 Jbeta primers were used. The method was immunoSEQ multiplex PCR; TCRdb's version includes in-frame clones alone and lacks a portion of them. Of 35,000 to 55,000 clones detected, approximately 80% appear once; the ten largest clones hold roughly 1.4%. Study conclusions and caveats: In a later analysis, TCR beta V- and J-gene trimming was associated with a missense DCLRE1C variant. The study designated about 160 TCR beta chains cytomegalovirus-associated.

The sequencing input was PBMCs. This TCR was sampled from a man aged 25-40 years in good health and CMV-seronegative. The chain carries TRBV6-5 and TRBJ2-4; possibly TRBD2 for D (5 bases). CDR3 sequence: CASRTPDSRGIQYF. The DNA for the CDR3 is TGTGCCAGCAGAACACCCGACTCCCGGGGCATTCAGTACTTC.